The sequence of this T cell receptor beta chain was determined in a study of blood T cell repertoires in COVID-19. The wider study: The United States, Italy and Spain supplied acute and convalescent COVID-19 samples. Sources were T cells, B-cell-depleted T cells, or PBMCs; the material itself was cDNA or gDNA.

Germline CDR1 and CDR2: MDHEN and SYDVKM. The CDR3 totals 14 residues. Germline trimming cut 4 bases from V and 7 bases from J; bases unmatched to any gene: 9. As processed by the authors: Nucleated cell number was recorded as an estimate derived from reference gene primer amplification. Clones were read by immunoSEQ multiplex PCR, and TCRdb kept only the in-frame ones, dropping some. The DNA gave D and trimming, while V, J and clone size come from that table. The sample comprises around 76,000 clones, around 89% of which are singletons, and about 0.5% rests with the top ten. The sequence derives from a man in his fifties or sixties with acute or convalescent COVID-19. The material sequenced was peripheral blood. The chain joins TRBV28 to TRBJ2-7; 8 nucleotides match TRBD2. CDR3 loop: CASSYASGRGEQYF. CDR3 DNA: TGTGCCAGCAGTTACGCTAGCGGGCGTGGGGAGCAGTACTTC.